The clone carrying this TCR beta chain was detected ten times or more. Its target is unknown. The cDNA came from 5'RACE, which used 10-nucleotide random UMIs. MiXCR, applied by TCRdb to the 5' RACE reads, yields one record per CDR3 protein. The sample has about 50,000 distinct CDR3 sequences; around 17% are singletons. The CDR3 contains 17 residues. CDR1 and CDR2 from the germline V gene are DFQATT and SNEGSKA (reference sequence). Trimming cost V 2 bases and J 9 bases; bases outside gene matches: 16. The data originate from a study of neurological immune-mediated disorders. Study results and caveats: Among expanded clones, no CDR3 amino acid sequences were shared across subjects, a pattern suggesting private repertoires in all groups. Patients with HTLV-1-associated myelopathy showed the most TCR clonal expansion. Those with multiple sclerosis showed the least, falling below healthy controls.

Sequenced material: PBMCs. The receptor comes from a man aged 60 to 75 in good health. The chain is built from TRBV20-1 and TRBJ2-1; 10 bases line up with TRBD2. CDR3 bases: TGCAGTGCTAGACCCAGTCTAGCGGGAGAAATGAGGAGTGAGCAGTTCTTC. Its translation is CSARPSLAGEMRSEQFF.